These T cell receptor beta chains were read from a single sample in a study of shared clonotypes between healthy human individuals. Assay used: immunoSEQ multiplex PCR; TCRdb lists only in-frame clones, some missing. Of more than 400,000 clones in the sample, approximately 81% were seen once. The sequenced sample consisted of PBMCs. The source of these receptors is a middle-aged woman in good health. Some clones in this sample may be carry-over from other donors' samples. Both conserved end residues are trimmed from each CDR3. Clone size is given for some rows only: seen once, a few or many times, or a class if the clone is expanded.

V gene	clone size	J gene	CDR3 protein
TRBV4-1	-	TRBJ1-2	ASSQALQGFVYGYT
TRBV30	few	TRBJ1-1	AWKPQGLTEAF
TRBV9	-	TRBJ2-1	ASSDQGGYNEQF
TRBV6-6	-	TRBJ2-3	ASSYSLGDTQY
TRBV10-3	many	TRBJ2-3	AIMGSGFGTDTQY
TRBV18	few	TRBJ2-3	ASSLSSDTQY
TRBV18	few	TRBJ2-1	ASSPRGLAGGPL
TRBV30	-	TRBJ1-5	AWSDRDSGRQPQH
TRBV7-2	-	TRBJ2-7	ASSPFGDAYEQY
TRBV18	-	TRBJ1-6	ASSPRGNSPLH
TRBV6-6	once	TRBJ1-2	ASSYGNYGYT
TRBV28	-	TRBJ2-1	ASSLGTGPSDNEQF
TRBV7-6	few	TRBJ1-4	ASSLAHGGLSTNEKLF
TRBV27	-	TRBJ1-4	ASSSRSVREKLF
TRBV7-9	-	TRBJ2-5	ASSLNGLQETQY
TRBV30	-	TRBJ1-2	AWRDRLGGKDGYT
TRBV2	-	TRBJ1-5	ASRGDRGRENQPQH
TRBV19	-	TRBJ1-5	ASIGEWGRPQH
TRBV28	-	TRBJ2-5	ASRRSPGGETQY
TRBV5-1	-	TRBJ2-7	ASSSQPPSLGQTYEQY
TRBV4-2	-	TRBJ2-3	ASMAGPSDTQY
TRBV15	-	TRBJ1-4	ATSSEGQYEKLF
TRBV11-3	-	TRBJ2-3	ASSPGGAEDTQY
TRBV5-1	few	TRBJ2-1	ASSSGRVASPDSTYNEQF
TRBV2	many	TRBJ2-3	ASRPEGDTQY
TRBV28	few	TRBJ2-5	ASSPGTGGGETQY
TRBV18	-	TRBJ1-1	ASSRTGGLYTEAF
TRBV19	-	TRBJ2-5	ASSRLPPGYQETQY
TRBV7-9	-	TRBJ2-2	ASSVRGANTGELF
TRBV9	-	TRBJ1-1	ASSVSLSSTEAF
TRBV4-2	-	TRBJ2-2	ASSPQAGASGELF
TRBV29-1	-	TRBJ2-7	SVEDRGYEQY
TRBV5-4	-	TRBJ2-7	ASSKGQPYEQY
TRBV12-2	-	TRBJ2-2	ASRLNIPSGRRVDGELF
TRBV5-5	-	TRBJ2-7	ASSFLPGEQY
TRBV28	-	TRBJ2-7	ASSSWTSGSDEQY
TRBV5-1	-	TRBJ1-1	ASSFRWRDTEAF